This TCR beta chain is drawn from a study of PD-1 blockade in classical Hodgkin lymphoma. The sample's time point: cycle 4 day 1 (C4D1), after less than 7 weeks of nivolumab. All trial patients relapsed after autologous stem cell transplantation. The CDR3 consists of 14 residues. Germline V gene lookup returns CDR1 KGHSH and CDR2 LQKENI. Trimming left V 3 bases short and J 4 bases short, with 12 bases between. Measured with immunoSEQ multiplex PCR; TCRdb has only the in-frame clones, and not every one. The table shows 50,000 or so clones, with around nine tenths occurring only once. The sequenced sample was peripheral blood mononuclear cells (PBMCs), obtained before the fourth cycle of nivolumab. The sequence was collected from a human donor with classical Hodgkin lymphoma. The V gene is TRBV18, the J gene TRBJ1-2, with D possibly being TRBD1 (6 bases). In DNA form, the CDR3 reads TGTGCCAGCTCACCCCACGGACAGCTCTATGGCTACACCTTC. Translating it yields CASSPHGQLYGYTF.